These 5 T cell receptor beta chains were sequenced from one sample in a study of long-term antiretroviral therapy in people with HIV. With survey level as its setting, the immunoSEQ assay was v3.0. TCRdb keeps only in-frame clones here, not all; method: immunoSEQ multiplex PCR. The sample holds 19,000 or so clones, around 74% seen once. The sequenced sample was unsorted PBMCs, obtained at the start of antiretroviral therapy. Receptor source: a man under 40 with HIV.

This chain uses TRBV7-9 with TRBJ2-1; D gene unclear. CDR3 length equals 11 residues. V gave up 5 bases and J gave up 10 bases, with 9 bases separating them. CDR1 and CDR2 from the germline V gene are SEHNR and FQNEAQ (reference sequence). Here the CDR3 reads CASSPGVEQFF. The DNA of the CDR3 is TGTGCCAGCAGCCCCGGAGTAGAGCAGTTCTTC.

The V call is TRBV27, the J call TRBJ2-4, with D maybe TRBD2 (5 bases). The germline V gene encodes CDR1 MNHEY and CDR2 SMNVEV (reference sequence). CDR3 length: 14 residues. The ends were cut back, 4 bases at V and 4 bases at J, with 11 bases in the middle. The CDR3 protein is CASSSHQRKNIQYF. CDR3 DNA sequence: TGTGCCAGCAGTTCCCACCAGCGGAAAAACATTCAGTACTTC.

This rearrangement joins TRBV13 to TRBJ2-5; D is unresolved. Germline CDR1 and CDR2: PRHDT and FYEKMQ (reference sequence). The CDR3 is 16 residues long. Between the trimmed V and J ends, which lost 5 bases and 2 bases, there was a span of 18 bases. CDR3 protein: CASSVLEQTGQETQYF. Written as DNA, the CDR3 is TGTGCCAGCAGCGTATTAGAACAGACTGGGCAAGAGACCCAGTACTTC.

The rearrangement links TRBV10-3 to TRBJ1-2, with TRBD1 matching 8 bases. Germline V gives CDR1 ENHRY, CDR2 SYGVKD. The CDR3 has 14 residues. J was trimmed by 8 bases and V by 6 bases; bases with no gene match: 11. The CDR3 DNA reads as TGTGCCATCAGCCAACACGACAGGGGCAAAGGCTACACCTTC. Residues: CAISQHDRGKGYTF.

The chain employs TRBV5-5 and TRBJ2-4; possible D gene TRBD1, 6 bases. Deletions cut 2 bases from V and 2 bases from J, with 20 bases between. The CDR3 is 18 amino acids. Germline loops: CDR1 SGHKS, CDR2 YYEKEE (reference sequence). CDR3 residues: CASSFTLGTSNTKNIQYF. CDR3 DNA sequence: TGTGCCAGCAGCTTTACTCTCGGGACATCGAATACCAAAAACATTCAGTACTTC.